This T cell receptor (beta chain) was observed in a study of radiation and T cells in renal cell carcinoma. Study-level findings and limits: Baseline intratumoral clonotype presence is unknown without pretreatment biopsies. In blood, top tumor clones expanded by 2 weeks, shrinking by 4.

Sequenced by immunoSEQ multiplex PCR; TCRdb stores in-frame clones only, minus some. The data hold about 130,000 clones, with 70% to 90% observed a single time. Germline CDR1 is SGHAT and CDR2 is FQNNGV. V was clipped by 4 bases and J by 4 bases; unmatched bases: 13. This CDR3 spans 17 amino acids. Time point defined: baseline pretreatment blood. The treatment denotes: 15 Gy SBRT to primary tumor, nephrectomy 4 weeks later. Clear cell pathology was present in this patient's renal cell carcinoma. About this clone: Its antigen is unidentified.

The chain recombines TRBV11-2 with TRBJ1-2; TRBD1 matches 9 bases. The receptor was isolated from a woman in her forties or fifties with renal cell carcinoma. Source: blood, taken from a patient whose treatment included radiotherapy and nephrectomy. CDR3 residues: CASSSWTGEGEFYGYTF. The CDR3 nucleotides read TGTGCCAGCAGCTCCTGGACAGGGGAAGGGGAATTCTATGGCTACACCTTC.